Below, 6 T cell receptor beta chains from the same sample are listed, as sequenced in a study of vaccination and CD4 T cells after COVID-19. TCRdb independently ran MiXCR on the PCR reads; one entry per CDR3 protein. The data show 30,000 or so distinct CDR3 sequences, around 49% seen once. Time point of the sample: late sampling 161 to 241 days after vaccination in a few convalescent patients. Material: CD4+ T cells from blood, obtained about 7 months after SARS-CoV-2 vaccination. These receptors were obtained from a human donor who had recovered from COVID-19.

This clonotype was seen a few times. The rearrangement links TRBV7-3 to TRBJ2-3; D is perhaps TRBD2 (6 bases). From germline, CDR1 is SGHTA and CDR2 FQGTGA. This CDR3 is built from 15 residues. Trimming cost V 2 bases and J 2 bases, with 11 bases left between them. CDR3 residues: CASSLDGRLTDTQYF. The CDR3 region has the DNA TGTGCCAGCAGCTTAGATGGGAGGCTCACAGATACGCAGTATTTT.

CDR3: CASSYGTGGRDGYTF. The CDR3 region has the DNA TGTGCCAGCAGCTACGGGACAGGGGGCCGAGATGGCTACACCTTC. This chain joins TRBV7-9 and TRBJ1-2; 12 bases map to TRBD1. The CDR3 contains 15 residues. Looked up from germline, CDR1 is SEHNR and CDR2 is FQNEAQ (reference sequence). Trimming removed 4 bases from V and 6 bases from J; junction bases left unmatched: 6.

The rearrangement uses TRBV28 and TRBJ1-5; D not certain. The germline V gene has CDR1 MDHEN and CDR2 SYDVKM. V dropped 6 bases and J dropped 0 bases, with 9 bases sitting between them. The CDR3 is made up of 14 amino acids. The CDR3 loop is CASSPTVSNQPQHF. The CDR3 nucleotides read TGTGCCAGCAGCCCTACAGTTAGCAATCAGCCCCAGCATTTT.

This clonotype appeared a few times. The rearrangement uses TRBV2 and TRBJ2-3, with 8 bases lining up with TRBD2. The length of the CDR3 is 15 residues. V gave up 9 bases and J gave up 3 bases; unmatched junction bases: 11. CDR1 and CDR2 (germline): SNHLY, FYNNEI. Here the CDR3 reads CARRGTGGPTDTQYF. The DNA for the CDR3 is TGTGCCAGGCGGGGGACGGGAGGGCCTACAGATACGCAGTATTTT.

V usage is TRBV18 and J usage is TRBJ1-5; D may be TRBD1 (6 bases). The CDR3 is 16 amino acids. Trimming removed 3 bases at V and 6 bases at J, with 18 bases between. CDR1 and CDR2 from the germline V gene are KGHSH and LQKENI. For the CDR3, the DNA is TGTGCCAGCTCACCCCGTCCACAGGGAGCGATTCAGCCCCAGCATTTT. It is translated as CASSPRPQGAIQPQHF.

This clonotype appeared a few times. J is TRBJ2-7 and V is TRBV7-6; D is undetermined. This CDR3 spans 13 amino acids. The V gene lost 3 bases and the J gene lost 5 bases, with 11 bases spanning the gap. From germline, CDR1 is SGHVS and CDR2 FNYEAQ. The CDR3 loop is CASSLAAGDEQYF. In nucleotides, the CDR3 is TGTGCCAGCAGCTTGGCGGCAGGCGACGAGCAGTACTTC.